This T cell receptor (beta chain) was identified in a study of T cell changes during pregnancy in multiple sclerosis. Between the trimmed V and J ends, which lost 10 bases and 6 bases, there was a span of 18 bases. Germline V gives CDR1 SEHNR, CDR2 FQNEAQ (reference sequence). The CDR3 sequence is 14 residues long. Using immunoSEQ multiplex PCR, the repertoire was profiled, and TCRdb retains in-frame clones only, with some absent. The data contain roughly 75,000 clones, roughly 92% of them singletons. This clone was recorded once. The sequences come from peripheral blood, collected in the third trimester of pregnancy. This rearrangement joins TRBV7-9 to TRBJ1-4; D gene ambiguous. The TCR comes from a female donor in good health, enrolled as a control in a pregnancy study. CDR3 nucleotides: TGTGCCACACGGGAAGATGGGATGGATGAAAAACTGTTTTTT. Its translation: CATREDGMDEKLFF.